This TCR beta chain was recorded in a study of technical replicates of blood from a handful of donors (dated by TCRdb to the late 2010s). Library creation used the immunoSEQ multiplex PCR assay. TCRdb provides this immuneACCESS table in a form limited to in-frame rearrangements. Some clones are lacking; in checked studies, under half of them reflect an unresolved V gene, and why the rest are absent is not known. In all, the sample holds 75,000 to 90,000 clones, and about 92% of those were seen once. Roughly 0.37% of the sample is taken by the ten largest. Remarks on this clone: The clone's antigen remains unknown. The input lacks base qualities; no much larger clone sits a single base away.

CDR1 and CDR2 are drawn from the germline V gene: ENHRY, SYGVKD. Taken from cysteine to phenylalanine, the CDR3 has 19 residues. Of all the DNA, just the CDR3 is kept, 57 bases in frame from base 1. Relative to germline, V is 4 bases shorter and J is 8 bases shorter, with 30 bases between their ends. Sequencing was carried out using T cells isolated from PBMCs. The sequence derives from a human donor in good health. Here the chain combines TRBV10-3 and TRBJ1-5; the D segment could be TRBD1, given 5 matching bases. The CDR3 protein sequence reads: CAISGAGGPNPGAREPQHF. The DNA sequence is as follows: TGTGCCATCAGTGGAGCGGGGGGTCCTAACCCCGGGGCCAGGGAGCCCCAGCATTTT.